This T cell receptor beta chain was obtained from a study of T cells after yellow fever vaccination. Study-wide results and caveats: Across the CD4 and CD8 compartments, a small share of clonotypes was present in both.

UMIs were added to TCR cDNA along with a universal primer site when it was made by 5'RACE template switching. One entry per CDR3 protein results from TCRdb running MiXCR on the 5' RACE reads. The repertoire holds roughly 310,000 distinct CDR3 sequences, with about 9.5% as singletons. The CDR3 has 16 amino acids. V shed 0 bases and J 2 bases; nucleotides not matched to a gene: 6. Per the germline V gene, CDR1 is SGHTA and CDR2 is FQGNSA. In this sample, this clonotype turned up a few times. Its specificity is not known. The TCR comes from a man aged 18 to 30 who received the YFV17D yellow fever vaccine. The rearrangement joins TRBV7-2 to TRBJ2-5, with 7 bases identical to TRBD2. The material sequenced was PBMCs, taken on the day of the first yellow fever vaccination. The CDR3 DNA follows: TGTGCCAGCAGCTTAGCCCGGTGGCGGGGGCAAGAGACCCAGTACTTC. Translating gives CASSLARWRGQETQYF. The complete variable domain, with remaining parts taken from reference TRBV7-2 and TRBJ2-5, reads GAGVSQSPSNKVTEKGKDVELRCDPISGHTALYWYRQSLGQGLEFLIYFQGNSAPDKSGLPSDRFSAERTGGSVSTLTIQRTQQEDSAVYLCASSLARWRGQETQYFGPGTRLLVL.